The 9 T cell receptor beta chains listed next were all sequenced from one sample in a study of blood T cell repertoires in COVID-19. Sequencing was performed with immunoSEQ multiplex PCR; in TCRdb, only in-frame clones are kept and a portion is missing. This repertoire shows about 120,000 clones, about 85% found once; its top ten account for around 4.2%. The sample was peripheral blood. The source is a man aged 55-75 years with acute or convalescent COVID-19.

The chain employs TRBV9 and TRBJ2-7; 9 nucleotides match TRBD2. Per the germline V gene, CDR1 is SGDLS and CDR2 is YYNGEE. This CDR3 has 16 residues. Trimming took 0 bases from V and 3 from J; bases not matched to a gene: 7. CDR3: CASSVGGVAGVYEQYF. The DNA of the CDR3 is TGTGCCAGCAGCGTAGGGGGGGTAGCGGGAGTCTACGAGCAGTACTTC. Complete variable domain (other parts from reference TRBV9 and TRBJ2-7): DSGVTQTPKHLITATGQRVTLRCSPRSGDLSVYWYQQSLDQGLQFLIQYYNGEERAKGNILERFSAQQFPDLHSELNLSSLELGDSALYFCASSVGGVAGVYEQYFGPGTRLTVT.

This sequence joins TRBV7-9 and TRBJ1-3; 10 bases fit TRBD1. J lost 2 bases, V lost 0 bases, and 4 bases had no gene match. Germline CDR1 reads SEHNR; CDR2 reads FQNEAQ (reference sequence). The CDR3 has 17 amino acids. CDR3 coding DNA: TGTGCCAGCAGCTTAGCGGGACAGGGGCGTACTGGAAACACCATATATTTT. This translates into CASSLAGQGRTGNTIYF.

The chain uses TRBV6-5 and TRBJ1-1; TRBD1 aligns across 8 bases. The CDR3 length is 14 residues. Germline-derived CDR1 and CDR2 are MNHEY and SVGAGI. The V and J ends lost 4 bases and 3 bases, in that order; junction bases with no gene match: 4. The chain's CDR3 is CASSFQGAHTEAFF. The CDR3 DNA reads as TGTGCCAGCAGTTTCCAGGGGGCGCACACTGAAGCTTTCTTT.

The V and J genes are TRBV6-2 or TRBV6-3 and TRBJ2-3, with 10 positions matching TRBD2. The CDR3 totals 17 residues. Germline assignment: CDR1 MNHEY and CDR2 SVGEGT. The V gene end was trimmed by 4 bases and the J gene end by 4 bases; junction bases not matched to a gene: 11. In DNA, the CDR3 is TGTGCCAGCAGTTGGGAGCTAGCGGGAGCGAGGGCAGATACGCAGTATTTT. This gives the protein CASSWELAGARADTQYF.

The chain carries TRBV13 and TRBJ2-5, with 7 bases aligning to TRBD1. V lost 5 bases to trimming and J lost 4 bases; unmatched junction nucleotides: 7. The V gene's germline CDR1 is PRHDT and CDR2 FYEKMQ (reference sequence). This CDR3 comprises 14 residues. Here the CDR3 reads CASSVTGVGETQYF. The CDR3 region has the DNA TGTGCCAGCAGCGTAACAGGGGTGGGAGAGACCCAGTACTTC.

This clone was observed a few times. The chain links TRBV2 to TRBJ2-3, with 12 bases lining up with TRBD2. The CDR3 runs 16 residues. The J segment lost 5 bases and the V segment lost 3 bases, leaving 6 bases of the junction unmatched. The germline gives CDR1 SNHLY, CDR2 FYNNEI. CDR3 DNA: TGTGCCAGCAGTGAGTCGGAACTAGCGGGGGGAGATACGCAGTATTTT. Translated: CASSESELAGGDTQYF.

This clone showed up just once. The chain is built from TRBV3-1 (or the pseudogene TRBV3-2) and TRBJ2-7; TRBD2 agrees at 9 bases. V shed 0 bases and J 6 bases; nucleotides not matched to a gene: 3. The CDR3 covers 14 residues. Per germline, CDR1 LGHDT and CDR2 YNNKEL (reference sequence). The CDR3 is CASSQDLAGIEQYF. The CDR3 coding sequence is TGTGCCAGCAGCCAAGACCTAGCGGGGATCGAGCAGTACTTC.

The chain employs TRBV4-3 and TRBJ2-7; 9 nucleotides align to TRBD1. This CDR3 spans 14 amino acids. Germline CDR1 and CDR2: LGHNA and YSLEER. After removal of 6 bases from V and 3 bases from J, the junction contained 6 bases not matched to a gene. CDR3 loop: CASSPGTGLYEQYF. The CDR3 coding sequence is TGCGCCAGCAGTCCCGGGACAGGGCTCTACGAGCAGTACTTC.

The rearrangement links TRBV7-2 to TRBJ2-7, with 7 bases that match TRBD1. Per the germline V gene, CDR1 is SGHTA and CDR2 is FQGNSA. CDR3 size: 13 residues. The junction had 11 bases not matched to a gene; V was cut back by 5 bases and J by 10 bases. The DNA of the CDR3 is TGTGCCAGCAGCACCACAGGGGATGGGAAACAGTACTTC. The encoded protein is CASSTTGDGKQYF.